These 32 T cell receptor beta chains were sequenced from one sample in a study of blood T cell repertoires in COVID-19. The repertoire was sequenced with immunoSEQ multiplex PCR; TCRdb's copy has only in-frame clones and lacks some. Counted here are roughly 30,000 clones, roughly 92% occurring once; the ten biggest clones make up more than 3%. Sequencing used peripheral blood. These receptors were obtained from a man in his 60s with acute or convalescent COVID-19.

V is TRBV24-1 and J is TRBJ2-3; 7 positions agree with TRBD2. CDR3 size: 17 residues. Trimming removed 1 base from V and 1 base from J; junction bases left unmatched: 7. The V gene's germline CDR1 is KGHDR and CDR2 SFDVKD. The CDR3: CATSDFGGRGGTDTQYF. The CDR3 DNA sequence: TGTGCCACCAGTGATTTCGGCGGGAGAGGTGGCACAGATACGCAGTATTTT.

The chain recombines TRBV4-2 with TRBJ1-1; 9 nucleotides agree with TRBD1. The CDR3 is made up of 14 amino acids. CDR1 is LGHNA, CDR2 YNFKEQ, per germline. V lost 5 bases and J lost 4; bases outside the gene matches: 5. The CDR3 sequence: CASSTQTGGTEAFF. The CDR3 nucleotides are TGTGCCAGCAGCACCCAGACAGGGGGCACTGAAGCTTTCTTT.

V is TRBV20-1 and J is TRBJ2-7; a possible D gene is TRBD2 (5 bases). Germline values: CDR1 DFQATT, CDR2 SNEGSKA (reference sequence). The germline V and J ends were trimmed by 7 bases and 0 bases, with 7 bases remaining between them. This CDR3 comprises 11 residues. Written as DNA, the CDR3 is TGCAGTGAGCGGCTCTCCTACGAGCAGTACTTC. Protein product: CSERLSYEQYF.

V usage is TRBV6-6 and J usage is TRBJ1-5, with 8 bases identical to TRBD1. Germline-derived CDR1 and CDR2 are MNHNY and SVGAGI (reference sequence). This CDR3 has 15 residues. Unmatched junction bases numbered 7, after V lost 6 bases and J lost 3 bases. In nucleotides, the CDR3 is TGTGCCAGCAGACGACAGGGGAACAACAATCAGCCCCAGCATTTT. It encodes CASRRQGNNNQPQHF.

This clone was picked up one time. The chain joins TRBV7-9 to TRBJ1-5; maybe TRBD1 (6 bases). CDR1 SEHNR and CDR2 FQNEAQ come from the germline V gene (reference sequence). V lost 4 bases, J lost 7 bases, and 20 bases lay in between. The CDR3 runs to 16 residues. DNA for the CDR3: TGTGCCAGCAGCTCAACCTCCCAGGGGAAGTACCAGCCCCAGCATTTT. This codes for CASSSTSQGKYQPQHF. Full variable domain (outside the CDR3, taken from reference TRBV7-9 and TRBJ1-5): DTGVSQNPRHKITKRGQNVTFRCDPISEHNRLYWYRQTLGQGPEFLTYFQNEAQLEKSRLLSDRFSAERPKGSFSTLEIQRTEQGDSAMYLCASSSTSQGKYQPQHFGDGTRLSIL.

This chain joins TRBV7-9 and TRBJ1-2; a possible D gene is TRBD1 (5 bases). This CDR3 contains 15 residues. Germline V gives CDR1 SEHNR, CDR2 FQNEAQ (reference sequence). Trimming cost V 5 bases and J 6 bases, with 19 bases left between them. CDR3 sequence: CASSPGGEREDGYTF. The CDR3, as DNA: TGTGCCAGCAGCCCTGGGGGGGAACGGGAGGATGGCTACACCTTC.

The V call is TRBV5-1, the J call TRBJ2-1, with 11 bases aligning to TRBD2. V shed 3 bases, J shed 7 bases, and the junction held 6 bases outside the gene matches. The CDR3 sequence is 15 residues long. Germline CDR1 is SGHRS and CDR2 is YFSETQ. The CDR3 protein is CASSSRLAGGNEQFF. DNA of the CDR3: TGCGCCAGCAGCTCCCGGCTAGCGGGGGGAAATGAGCAGTTCTTC.

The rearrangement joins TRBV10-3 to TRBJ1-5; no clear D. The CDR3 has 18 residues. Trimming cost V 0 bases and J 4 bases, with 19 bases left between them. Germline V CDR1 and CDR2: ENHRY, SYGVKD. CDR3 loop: CAISESTFRDTPNQPQHF. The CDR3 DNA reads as TGTGCCATCAGTGAGTCGACGTTTCGAGACACCCCAAATCAGCCCCAGCATTTT.

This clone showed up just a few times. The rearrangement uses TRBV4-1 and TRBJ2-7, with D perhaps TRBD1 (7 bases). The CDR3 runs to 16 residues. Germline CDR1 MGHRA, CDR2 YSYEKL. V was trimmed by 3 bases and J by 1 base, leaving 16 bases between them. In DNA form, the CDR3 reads TGCGCCAGCAGCCATTCCTTCCAGGGGGGATCCTACGAGCAGTACTTC. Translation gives CASSHSFQGGSYEQYF.

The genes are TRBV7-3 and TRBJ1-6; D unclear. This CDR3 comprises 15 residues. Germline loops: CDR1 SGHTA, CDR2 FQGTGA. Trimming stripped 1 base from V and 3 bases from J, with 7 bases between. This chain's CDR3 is CASSLIGDYNSPLHF. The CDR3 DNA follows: TGTGCCAGCAGCTTAATAGGAGACTATAATTCACCCCTCCACTTT. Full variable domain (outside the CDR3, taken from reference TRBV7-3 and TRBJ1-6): GAGVSQTPSNKVTEKGKYVELRCDPISGHTALYWYRQSLGQGPEFLIYFQGTGAADDSGLPNDRFFAVRPEGSVSTLKIQRTERGDSAVYLCASSLIGDYNSPLHFGNGTRLTVT.

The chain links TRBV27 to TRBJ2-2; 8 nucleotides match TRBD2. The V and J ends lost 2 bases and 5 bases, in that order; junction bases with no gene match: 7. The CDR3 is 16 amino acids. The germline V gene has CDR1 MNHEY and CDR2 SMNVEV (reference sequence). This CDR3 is CASSLEAGEGTGELFF. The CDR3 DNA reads TGTGCCAGCAGTTTAGAAGCGGGAGAAGGGACCGGGGAGCTGTTTTTT.

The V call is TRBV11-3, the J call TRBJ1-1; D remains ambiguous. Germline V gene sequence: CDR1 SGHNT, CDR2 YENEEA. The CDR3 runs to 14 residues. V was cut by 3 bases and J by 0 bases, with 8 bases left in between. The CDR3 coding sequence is TGTGCCAGCAGCTTGAGGCTCATGAACACTGAAGCTTTCTTT. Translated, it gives CASSLRLMNTEAFF.

The CDR3 DNA reads TGTGCCAGTAAAGAGGCGCGGCATGGCTACACCTTC. The encoded protein is CASKEARHGYTF. V usage is TRBV19 and J usage is TRBJ1-2; D gene uncertain. CDR1 is LNHDA, CDR2 SQIVND, per germline (reference sequence). Trimming stripped 7 bases from V and 6 bases from J, with 12 bases between. The CDR3 has 12 amino acids.

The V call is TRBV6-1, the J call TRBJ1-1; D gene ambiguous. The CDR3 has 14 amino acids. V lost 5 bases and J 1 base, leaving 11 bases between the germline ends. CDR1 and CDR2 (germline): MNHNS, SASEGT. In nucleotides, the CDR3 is TGTGCCAGCAGTCCCACTCCGGGGAACACTGAAGCTTTCTTT. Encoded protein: CASSPTPGNTEAFF.

The CDR3 DNA reads as TGTGCCAGCTCACCGGACAATTTGTACAATGAGCAGTTCTTC. Translated: CASSPDNLYNEQFF. The chain uses TRBV18 and TRBJ2-1, with a tentative D call TRBD1 (5 bases). Trimming left V 3 bases short and J 4 bases short, with 10 bases between. CDR3 length equals 14 residues. Per germline, CDR1 KGHSH and CDR2 LQKENI.

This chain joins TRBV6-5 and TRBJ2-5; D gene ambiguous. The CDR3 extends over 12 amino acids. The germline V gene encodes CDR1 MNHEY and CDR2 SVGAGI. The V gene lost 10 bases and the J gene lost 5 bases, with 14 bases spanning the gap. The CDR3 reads CATRAFTETQYF. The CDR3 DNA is TGTGCCACCCGAGCTTTTACGGAGACCCAGTACTTC.

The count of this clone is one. The CDR3 DNA follows: TGTGCCAGCAGCTCCCCCCGGACAGGCCCCCAAGGGACTGAAGCTTTCTTT. Encoded protein: CASSSPRTGPQGTEAFF. The chain is built from TRBV11-2 and TRBJ1-1; 7 nucleotides match TRBD1. The CDR3 consists of 17 residues. After removal of 4 bases from V and 5 bases from J, the junction contained 16 bases not matched to a gene. Germline V lookup: CDR1 SGHAT, CDR2 FQNNGV. Supplemented by reference TRBV11-2 and TRBJ1-1, the full variable domain reads EAGVAQSPRYKIIEKRQSVAFWCNPISGHATLYWYQQILGQGPKLLIQFQNNGVVDDSQLPKDRFSAERLKGVDSTLKIQPAKLEDSAVYLCASSSPRTGPQGTEAFFGQGTRLTVV.

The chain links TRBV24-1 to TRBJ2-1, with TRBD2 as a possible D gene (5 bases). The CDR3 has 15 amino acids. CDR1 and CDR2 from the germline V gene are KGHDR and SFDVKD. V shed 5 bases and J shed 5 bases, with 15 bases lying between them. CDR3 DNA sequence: TGTGCCACCAGTGGTCGACTCGGGATACACAATGAGCAGTTCTTC. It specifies CATSGRLGIHNEQFF.

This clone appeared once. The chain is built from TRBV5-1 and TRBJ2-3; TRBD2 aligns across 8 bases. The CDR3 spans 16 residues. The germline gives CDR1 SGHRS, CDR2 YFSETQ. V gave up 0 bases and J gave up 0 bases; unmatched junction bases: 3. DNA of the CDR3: TGCGCCAGCAGCTTGGGGGCTAGCGGGAGCACAGATACGCAGTATTTT. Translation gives CASSLGASGSTDTQYF.

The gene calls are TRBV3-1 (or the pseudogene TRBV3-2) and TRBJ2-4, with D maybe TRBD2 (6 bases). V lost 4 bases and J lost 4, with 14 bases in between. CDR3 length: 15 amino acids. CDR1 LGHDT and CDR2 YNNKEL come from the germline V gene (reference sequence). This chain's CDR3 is CASSLDLGTKNIQYF. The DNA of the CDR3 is TGTGCCAGCAGCCTGGATCTCGGGACTAAAAACATTCAGTACTTC.

CDR3 in DNA: TGCGCCAGCAGCCAAGACCCAGGCTACATGAACACTGAAGCTTTCTTT. Its translation is CASSQDPGYMNTEAFF. V usage is TRBV4-1 and J usage is TRBJ1-1; no clear D gene. Per the germline V gene, CDR1 is MGHRA and CDR2 is YSYEKL. The CDR3 covers 16 residues. V gave up 0 bases and J gave up 0 bases, with 11 bases separating them.

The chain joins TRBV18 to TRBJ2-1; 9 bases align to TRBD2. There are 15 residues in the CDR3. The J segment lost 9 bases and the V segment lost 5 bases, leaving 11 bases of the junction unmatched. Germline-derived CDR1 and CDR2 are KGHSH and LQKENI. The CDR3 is CASSIAGGRGSEQFF. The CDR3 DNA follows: TGTGCCAGCTCAATCGCCGGCGGGAGGGGGAGTGAGCAGTTCTTC.

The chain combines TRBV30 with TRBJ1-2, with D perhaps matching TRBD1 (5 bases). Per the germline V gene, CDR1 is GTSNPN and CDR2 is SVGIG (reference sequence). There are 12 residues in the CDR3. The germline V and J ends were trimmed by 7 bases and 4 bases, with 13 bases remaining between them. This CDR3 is CALGRGSYGYTF. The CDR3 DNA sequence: TGTGCCTTAGGGAGGGGAAGCTATGGCTACACCTTC.

The CDR3 here is CASSLELEDRVYF. The DNA for the CDR3 is TGTGCCAGCAGCTTAGAATTGGAGGACAGGGTGTACTTC. V gene TRBV7-8 combines with J gene TRBJ2-7; TRBD1 agrees at 8 bases. With 1 base clipped from V and 12 bases from J, the junction kept 8 bases outside the gene matches. The germline gives CDR1 SGHVS, CDR2 FQNEAQ. The CDR3 totals 13 residues.

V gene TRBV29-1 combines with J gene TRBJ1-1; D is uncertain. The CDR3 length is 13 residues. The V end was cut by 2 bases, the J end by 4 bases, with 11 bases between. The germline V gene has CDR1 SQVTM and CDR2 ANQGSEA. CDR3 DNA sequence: TGCAGCGTTGAACGAGGAGCCGGCACTGAAGCTTTCTTT. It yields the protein CSVERGAGTEAFF.

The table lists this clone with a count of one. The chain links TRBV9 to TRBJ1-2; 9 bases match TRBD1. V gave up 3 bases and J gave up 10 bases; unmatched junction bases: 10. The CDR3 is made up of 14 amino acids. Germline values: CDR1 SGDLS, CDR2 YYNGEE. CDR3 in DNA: TGTGCCAGCAGCGCGGTAGGGACAGGGATTCACTACACCTTC. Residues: CASSAVGTGIHYTF.

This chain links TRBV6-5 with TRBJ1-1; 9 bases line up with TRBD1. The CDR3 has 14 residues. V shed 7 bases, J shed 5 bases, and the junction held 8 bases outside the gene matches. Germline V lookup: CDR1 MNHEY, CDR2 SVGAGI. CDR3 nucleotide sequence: TGTGCCAGCAACCTGGACAGGGGAAGAACTGAAGCTTTCTTT. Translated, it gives CASNLDRGRTEAFF.

The CDR3: CASSLSQINSPLHF. The CDR3 DNA reads as TGTGCCAGCAGCTTAAGTCAGATTAATTCACCCCTCCACTTT. The gene calls are TRBV7-8 and TRBJ1-6; D not resolved. V was trimmed by 2 bases and J by 6 bases, leaving 8 bases between them. The V gene's germline CDR1 is SGHVS and CDR2 FQNEAQ. The CDR3 extends over 14 amino acids. Supplemented by reference TRBV7-8 and TRBJ1-6, the full variable domain reads GAGVSQSPRYKVAKRGQDVALRCDPISGHVSLFWYQQALGQGPEFLTYFQNEAQLDKSGLPSDRFFAERPEGSVSTLKIQRTQQEDSAVYLCASSLSQINSPLHFGNGTRLTVT.

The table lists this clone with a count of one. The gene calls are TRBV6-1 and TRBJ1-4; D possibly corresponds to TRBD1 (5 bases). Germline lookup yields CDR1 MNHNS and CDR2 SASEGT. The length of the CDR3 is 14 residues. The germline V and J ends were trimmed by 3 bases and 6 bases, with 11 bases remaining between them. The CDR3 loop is CASSDLGTDEKLFF. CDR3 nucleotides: TGTGCCAGCAGTGACCTGGGGACTGATGAAAAACTGTTTTTT.

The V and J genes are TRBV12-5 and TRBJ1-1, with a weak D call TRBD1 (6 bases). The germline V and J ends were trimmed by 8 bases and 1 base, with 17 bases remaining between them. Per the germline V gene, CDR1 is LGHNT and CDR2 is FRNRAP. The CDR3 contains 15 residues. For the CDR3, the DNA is TGTGCTAGTAAGAGGGGGTCTAATCAGAACACTGAAGCTTTCTTT. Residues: CASKRGSNQNTEAFF.

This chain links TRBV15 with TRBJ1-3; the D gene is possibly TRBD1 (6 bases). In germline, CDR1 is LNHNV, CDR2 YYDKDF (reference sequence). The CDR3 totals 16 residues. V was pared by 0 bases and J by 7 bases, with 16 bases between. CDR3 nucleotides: TGTGCCACCAGCAGAGACCGAACAGGGAGTCGGAACACCATATATTTT. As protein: CATSRDRTGSRNTIYF. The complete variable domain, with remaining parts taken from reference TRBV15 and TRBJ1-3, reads DAMVIQNPRYQVTQFGKPVTLSCSQTLNHNVMYWYQQKSSQAPKLLFHYYDKDFNNEADTPDNFQSRRPNTSFCFLDIRSPGLGDTAMYLCATSRDRTGSRNTIYFGEGSWLTVV.

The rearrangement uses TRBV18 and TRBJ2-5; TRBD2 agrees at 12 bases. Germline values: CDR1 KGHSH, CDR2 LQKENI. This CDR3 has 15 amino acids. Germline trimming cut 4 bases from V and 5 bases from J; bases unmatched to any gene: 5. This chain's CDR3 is CASSQTSGSGETQYF. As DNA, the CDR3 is TGTGCCAGCTCACAGACTAGCGGGAGCGGGGAGACCCAGTACTTC.